The rows below give T cell receptor beta chains drawn from one sample of a study of blood T cell repertoires in COVID-19. Libraries were prepared by immunoSEQ multiplex PCR; TCRdb keeps only in-frame clonotypes and omits some of them. The repertoire holds 290,000 or so clones, with more than 85% as singletons. Sequenced material: peripheral blood. These receptors all come from a man aged 65-85 years with acute or convalescent COVID-19. CDR3s include the opening cysteine and the closing phenylalanine or tryptophan. A D gene is named only where the DNA matches it firmly. Clone size is shown for a subset of rows, as once, few, many or a class of expanded clone.

d_call	v_call	clone_size	j_call	cdr3_nt	cdr3_aa
TRBD1	TRBV19	NA	TRBJ2-1	TGTGCCAGTAGTGTAACCGGGACAGGGGGCAATGAGCAGTTCTTC	CASSVTGTGGNEQFF
TRBD1	TRBV6-5	few	TRBJ1-1	TGTGCCAGCAGTCCGGGGACAGGGATGGGTACTGAAGCTTTCTTT	CASSPGTGMGTEAFF
NA	TRBV20-1	NA	TRBJ1-4	TGCAGTGCTAGAGTCGTTGAAAAACTGTTTTTT	CSARVVEKLFF
TRBD1	TRBV19	NA	TRBJ1-2	TGTGCCAGTAGTATCCGCGCGACAGGGAATACTAACTATGGCTACACCTTC	CASSIRATGNTNYGYTF
TRBD1	TRBV2	NA	TRBJ2-2	TGTGCCAAGAAACGACAGGGGGTCACCGGGGAGCTGTTTTTT	CAKKRQGVTGELFF
NA	TRBV14	NA	TRBJ1-2	TGTGCCAGCAGCCAAGAAGCAGCAGGGTATGGCTACACCTTC	CASSQEAAGYGYTF
NA	TRBV4-3	NA	TRBJ1-2	TGCGCCAGCAGCCAAGACAGGGGCCACAACTATGGCTACACCTTC	CASSQDRGHNYGYTF
NA	TRBV14	NA	TRBJ1-6	TGTGCCAGCAGCCCGGGCAGGGGCAGCTCCTATAATTCACCCCTCCACTTT	CASSPGRGSSYNSPLHF
NA	TRBV2	NA	TRBJ2-3	TGTGCCAGCACCCGAGCGGGCACAGATACGCAGTATTTT	CASTRAGTDTQYF
NA	TRBV4-2	NA	TRBJ1-2	TGTGCCAGCAGCCAAGATGCAGGGCCCTCCAGCCATGGCTACACCTTC	CASSQDAGPSSHGYTF
TRBD1	TRBV7-3	NA	TRBJ1-6	TGTGCCAGCAGCTTAGACAGGGTGAATTCACCCCTCCACTTT	CASSLDRVNSPLHF
TRBD1	TRBV5-1	NA	TRBJ2-1	TGCGCCAGCAGCCCTAGGACAGGGGAGTACAATGAGCAGTTCTTC	CASSPRTGEYNEQFF
NA	TRBV28	NA	TRBJ2-7	TGTGCCAGCAGTGATCCCAGGGCGGGAACTTCCTACGAGCAGTACTTC	CASSDPRAGTSYEQYF
NA	TRBV14	NA	TRBJ2-6	TGTGCCAGCAGCCAGACTTTCTCTGGGGCCAACGTCCTGACTTTC	CASSQTFSGANVLTF
TRBD1	TRBV30	NA	TRBJ2-2	TGTGCCTGGAGACCTATCACAGGGGGCAGTGAGCTGTTTTTT	CAWRPITGGSELFF
NA	TRBV6-5	NA	TRBJ1-4	TGTGCCAGCAGTCCCAGGGGTGGGGATGGTAAACTGTTTTTT	CASSPRGGDGKLFF
TRBD1	TRBV4-2	NA	TRBJ2-5	TGTGCCAGCAGCCAAGGGGACAGGTCTTTTCGAGAGACCCAGTACTTC	CASSQGDRSFRETQYF
NA	TRBV30	few	TRBJ1-1	TGTGCCTGGAGGGACTCTGAAGCTTTCTTT	CAWRDSEAFF
TRBD1	TRBV5-1	NA	TRBJ2-1	TGCGCCAGCAGCCCCCGGGACAGGCCCTACAATGAGCAGTTCTTC	CASSPRDRPYNEQFF
NA	TRBV7-2	NA	TRBJ2-5	TGTGCCAGCAGCTTTAATCAAGAGACCCAGTACTTC	CASSFNQETQYF
NA	TRBV7-2	few	TRBJ1-5	TGTGCCAGCAGCCCTTCAGGGGGCAATCAGCCCCAGCATTTT	CASSPSGGNQPQHF
NA	TRBV7-2	NA	TRBJ2-1	TGTGCCAGCAGCTCGTACGGACTCGATGAGCAGTTCTTC	CASSSYGLDEQFF
TRBD1	TRBV7-8	few	TRBJ1-1	TGTGCCAGCAGCTTAGGGGACAGGCGCACTGAAGCTTTCTTT	CASSLGDRRTEAFF